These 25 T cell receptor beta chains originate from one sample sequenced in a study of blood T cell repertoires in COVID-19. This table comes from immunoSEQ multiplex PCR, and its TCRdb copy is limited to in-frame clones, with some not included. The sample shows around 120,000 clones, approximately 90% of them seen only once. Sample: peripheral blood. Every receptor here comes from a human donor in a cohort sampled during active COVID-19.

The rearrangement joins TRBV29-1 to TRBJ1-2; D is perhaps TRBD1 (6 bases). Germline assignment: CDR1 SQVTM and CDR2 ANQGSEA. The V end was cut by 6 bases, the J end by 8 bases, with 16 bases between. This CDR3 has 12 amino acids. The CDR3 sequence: CSVGDRGIGYTF. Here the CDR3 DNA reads TGCAGCGTCGGCGATAGGGGGATCGGCTACACCTTC.

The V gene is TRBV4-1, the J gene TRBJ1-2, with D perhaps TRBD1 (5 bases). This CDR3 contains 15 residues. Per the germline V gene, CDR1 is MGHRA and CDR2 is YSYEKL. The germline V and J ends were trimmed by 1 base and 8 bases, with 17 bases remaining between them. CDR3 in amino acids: CASSQGEGPGGGYTF. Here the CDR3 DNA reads TGCGCCAGCAGCCAAGGCGAGGGACCCGGAGGGGGCTACACCTTC.

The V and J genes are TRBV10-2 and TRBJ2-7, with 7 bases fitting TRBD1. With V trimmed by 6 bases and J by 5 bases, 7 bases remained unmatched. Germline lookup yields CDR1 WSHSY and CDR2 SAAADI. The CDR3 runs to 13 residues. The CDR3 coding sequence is TGCGCCAGCAGGGCACAGGGGATTAACGAGCAGTACTTC. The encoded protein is CASRAQGINEQYF.

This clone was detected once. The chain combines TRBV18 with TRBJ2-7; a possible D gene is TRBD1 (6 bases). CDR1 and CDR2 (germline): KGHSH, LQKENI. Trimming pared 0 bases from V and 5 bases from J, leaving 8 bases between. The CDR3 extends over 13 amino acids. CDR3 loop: CASSPPNRDEQYF. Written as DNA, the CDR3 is TGTGCCAGCTCACCACCTAACAGGGACGAGCAGTACTTC. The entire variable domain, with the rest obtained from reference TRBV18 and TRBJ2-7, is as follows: NAGVMQNPRHLVRRRGQEARLRCSPMKGHSHVYWYRQLPEEGLKFMVYLQKENIIDESGMPKERFSAEFPKEGPSILRIQQVVRGDSAAYFCASSPPNRDEQYFGPGTRLTVT.

The CDR3 DNA is TGTGCCAGCAGGTCTAGCGGGAGGGCCTGGGATACGCAGTATTTT. Its protein is CASRSSGRAWDTQYF. V usage is TRBV7-2 and J usage is TRBJ2-3, with TRBD2 identical over 12 bases. The CDR3 length is 15 residues. Trimming removed 6 bases from V and 6 bases from J; junction bases left unmatched: 7. CDR1 is SGHTA, CDR2 FQGNSA, per germline.

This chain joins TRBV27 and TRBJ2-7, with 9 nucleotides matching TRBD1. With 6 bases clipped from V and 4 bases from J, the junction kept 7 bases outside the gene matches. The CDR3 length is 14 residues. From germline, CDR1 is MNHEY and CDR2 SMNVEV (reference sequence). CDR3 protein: CASRRTGEIYEQYF. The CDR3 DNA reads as TGTGCCAGCAGACGGACAGGGGAAATTTACGAGCAGTACTTC.

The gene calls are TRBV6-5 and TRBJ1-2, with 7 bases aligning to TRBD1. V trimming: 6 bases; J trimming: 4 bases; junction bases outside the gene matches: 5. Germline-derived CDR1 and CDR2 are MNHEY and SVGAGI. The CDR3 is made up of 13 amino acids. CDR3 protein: CASRLTGTYGYTF. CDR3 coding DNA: TGTGCCAGCAGACTGACAGGGACCTATGGCTACACCTTC.

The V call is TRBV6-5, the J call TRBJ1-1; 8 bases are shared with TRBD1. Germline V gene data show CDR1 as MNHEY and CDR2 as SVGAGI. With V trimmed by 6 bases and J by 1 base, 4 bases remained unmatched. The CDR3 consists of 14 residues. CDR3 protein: CASREGQENTEAFF. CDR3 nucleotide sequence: TGTGCCAGCAGAGAGGGACAGGAGAACACTGAAGCTTTCTTT.

The CDR3 loop is CASSEALAGGTDTQYF. The CDR3 bases are TGTGCCAGCAGTGAAGCTCTAGCGGGAGGTACAGATACGCAGTATTTT. The rearrangement links TRBV25-1 to TRBJ2-3; 11 bases fit TRBD2. V shed 2 bases, J shed 3 bases, and the junction held 4 bases outside the gene matches. This CDR3 spans 16 amino acids. Germline assignment: CDR1 MGHDK and CDR2 SYGVNS.

The DNA for the CDR3 is TGTGCCAGCAGTAGGGACAGTATCTATGGCTACACCTTC. Protein sequence: CASSRDSIYGYTF. This chain uses TRBV2 with TRBJ1-2, with 7 bases lining up with TRBD1. CDR3 size: 13 residues. Germline lookup yields CDR1 SNHLY and CDR2 FYNNEI. V lost 5 bases to trimming and J lost 4 bases; unmatched junction nucleotides: 4. Variable domain in full (rest from reference TRBV2 and TRBJ1-2): EPEVTQTPSHQVTQMGQEVILRCVPISNHLYFYWYRQILGQKVEFLVSFYNNEISEKSEIFDDQFSVERPDGSNFTLKIRSTKLEDSAMYFCASSRDSIYGYTFGSGTRLTVV.

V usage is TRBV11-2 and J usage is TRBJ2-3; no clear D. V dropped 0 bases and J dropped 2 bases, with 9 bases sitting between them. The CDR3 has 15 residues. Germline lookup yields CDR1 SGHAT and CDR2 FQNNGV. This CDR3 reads CASSLDSSSTDTQYF. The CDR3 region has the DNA TGTGCCAGCAGCTTAGATAGTAGCTCCACAGATACGCAGTATTTT.

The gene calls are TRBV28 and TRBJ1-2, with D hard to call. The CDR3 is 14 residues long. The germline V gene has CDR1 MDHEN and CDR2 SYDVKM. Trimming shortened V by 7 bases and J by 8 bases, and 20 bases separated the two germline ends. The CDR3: CASTLRGLLGGYTF. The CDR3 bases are TGTGCCAGCACCCTTCGAGGACTATTGGGAGGCTACACCTTC.

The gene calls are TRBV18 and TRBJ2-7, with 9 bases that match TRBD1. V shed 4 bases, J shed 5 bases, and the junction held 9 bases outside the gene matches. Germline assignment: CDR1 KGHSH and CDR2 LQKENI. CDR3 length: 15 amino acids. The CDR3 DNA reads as TGTGCCAGCTCACTGAATCCGGACAGGGGCCACGAGCAGTACTTC. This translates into CASSLNPDRGHEQYF.

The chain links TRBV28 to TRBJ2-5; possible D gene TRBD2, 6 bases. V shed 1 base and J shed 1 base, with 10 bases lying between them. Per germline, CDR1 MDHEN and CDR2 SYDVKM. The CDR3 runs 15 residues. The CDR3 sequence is CASSLFGGPQETQYF. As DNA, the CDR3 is TGTGCCAGCAGTTTATTCGGGGGTCCCCAAGAGACCCAGTACTTC.

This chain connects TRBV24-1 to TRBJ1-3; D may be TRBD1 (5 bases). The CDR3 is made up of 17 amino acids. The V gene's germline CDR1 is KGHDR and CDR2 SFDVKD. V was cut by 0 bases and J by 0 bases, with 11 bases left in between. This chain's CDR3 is CATSDLVGVPSGNTIYF. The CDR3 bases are TGTGCCACCAGTGATTTGGTAGGGGTCCCCTCTGGAAACACCATATATTTT.

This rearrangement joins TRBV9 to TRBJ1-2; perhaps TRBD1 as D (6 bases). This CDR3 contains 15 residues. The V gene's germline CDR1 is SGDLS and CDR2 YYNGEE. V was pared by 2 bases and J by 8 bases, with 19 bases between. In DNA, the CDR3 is TGTGCCAGCAGCGTTGGGGCCAACAGGGCCGGGGGCTACACCTTC. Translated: CASSVGANRAGGYTF.

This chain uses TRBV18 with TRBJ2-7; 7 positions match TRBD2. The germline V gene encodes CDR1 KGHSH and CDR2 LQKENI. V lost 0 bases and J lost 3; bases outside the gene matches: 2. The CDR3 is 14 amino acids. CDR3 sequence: CASSPPGGFYEQYF. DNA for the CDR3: TGTGCCAGCTCACCACCGGGGGGGTTCTACGAGCAGTACTTC.

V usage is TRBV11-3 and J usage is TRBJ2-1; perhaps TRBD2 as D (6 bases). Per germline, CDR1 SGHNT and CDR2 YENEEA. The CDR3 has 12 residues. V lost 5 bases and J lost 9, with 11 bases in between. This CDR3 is CASSHMEGEQFF. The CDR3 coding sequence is TGTGCCAGCAGCCATATGGAGGGTGAGCAGTTCTTC.

As DNA, the CDR3 is TGTGCCAGCTTAACAGGCGAATTGAGCTCTGGGGCCAACGTCCTGACTTTC. It specifies CASLTGELSSGANVLTF. This chain connects TRBV7-9 to TRBJ2-6; possible D gene TRBD1, 5 bases. Trimming took 8 bases from V and 0 from J, leaving 17 bases between them. This CDR3 contains 17 residues. Germline-derived CDR1 and CDR2 are SEHNR and FQNEAQ (reference sequence).

The CDR3 protein is CASSIGQGGVGEAFF. DNA of the CDR3: TGTGCCAGTAGTATCGGTCAGGGTGGGGTAGGGGAAGCTTTCTTT. This chain joins TRBV19 and TRBJ1-1; perhaps TRBD1 as D (5 bases). The CDR3 extends over 15 amino acids. V was clipped by 3 bases and J by 8 bases, with 19 bases between them. Per germline, CDR1 LNHDA and CDR2 SQIVND (reference sequence).

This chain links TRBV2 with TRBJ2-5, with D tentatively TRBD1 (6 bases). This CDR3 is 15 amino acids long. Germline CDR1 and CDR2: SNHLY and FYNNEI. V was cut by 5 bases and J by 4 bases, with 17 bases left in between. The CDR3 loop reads CASSSLQGVGETQYF. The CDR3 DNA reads TGTGCCAGCAGTTCCTTACAGGGAGTAGGAGAGACCCAGTACTTC.

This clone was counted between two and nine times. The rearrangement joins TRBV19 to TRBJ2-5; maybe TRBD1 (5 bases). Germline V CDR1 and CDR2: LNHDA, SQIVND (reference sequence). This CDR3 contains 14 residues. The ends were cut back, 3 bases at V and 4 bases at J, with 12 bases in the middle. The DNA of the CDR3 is TGTGCCAGTAGTATTGGTGGGCAGGGAGAGACCCAGTACTTC. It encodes CASSIGGQGETQYF.

The CDR3 region has the DNA TGTGCCAGTACCCCGGGATCAACTAAGGCAGATACGCAGTATTTT. Protein: CASTPGSTKADTQYF. The genes are TRBV19 and TRBJ2-3, with D perhaps matching TRBD2 (5 bases). V lost 7 bases and J 4 bases, leaving 18 bases between the germline ends. The CDR3 loop spans 15 amino acids. CDR1 is LNHDA, CDR2 SQIVND, per germline (reference sequence).

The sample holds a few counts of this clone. Written as DNA, the CDR3 is TGTGCCACCAGCAGAGGACAGGGGTATCAGCCCCAGCATTTT. Its translation is CATSRGQGYQPQHF. The rearrangement links TRBV15 to TRBJ1-5; 8 positions match TRBD1. Germline V gene data show CDR1 as LNHNV and CDR2 as YYDKDF (reference sequence). Unmatched junction bases numbered 1, after V lost 1 base and J lost 5 bases. The CDR3 is 14 residues long.

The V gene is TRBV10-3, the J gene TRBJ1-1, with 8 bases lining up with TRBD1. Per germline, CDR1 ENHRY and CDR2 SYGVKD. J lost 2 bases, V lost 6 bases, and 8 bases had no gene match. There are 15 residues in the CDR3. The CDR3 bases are TGTGCCATCAGCACAGGGGGATGGGTAAACACTGAAGCTTTCTTT. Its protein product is CAISTGGWVNTEAFF.